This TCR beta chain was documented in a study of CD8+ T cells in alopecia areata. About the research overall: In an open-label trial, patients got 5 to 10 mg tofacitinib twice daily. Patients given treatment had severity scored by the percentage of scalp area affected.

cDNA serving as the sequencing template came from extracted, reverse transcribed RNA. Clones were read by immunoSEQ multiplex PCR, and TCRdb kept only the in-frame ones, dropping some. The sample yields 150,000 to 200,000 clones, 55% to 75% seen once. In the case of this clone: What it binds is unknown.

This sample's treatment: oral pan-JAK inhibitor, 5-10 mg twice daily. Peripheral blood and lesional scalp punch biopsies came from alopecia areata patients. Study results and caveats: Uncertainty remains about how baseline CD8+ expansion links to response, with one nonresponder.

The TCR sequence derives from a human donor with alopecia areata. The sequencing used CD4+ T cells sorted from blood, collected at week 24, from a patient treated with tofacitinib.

The CDR3 bases are TGTGCCAGCAGCCTCAGGACGGACCTTGAGCAGTTCTTC. Amino acid sequence: CASSLRTDLEQFF. The chain uses TRBV7-9 and TRBJ2-1, with D unresolved. The CDR3 covers 13 residues. Germline CDR1 and CDR2: SEHNR and FQNEAQ (reference sequence). Trimming pared 5 bases from V and 9 bases from J, leaving 14 bases between.